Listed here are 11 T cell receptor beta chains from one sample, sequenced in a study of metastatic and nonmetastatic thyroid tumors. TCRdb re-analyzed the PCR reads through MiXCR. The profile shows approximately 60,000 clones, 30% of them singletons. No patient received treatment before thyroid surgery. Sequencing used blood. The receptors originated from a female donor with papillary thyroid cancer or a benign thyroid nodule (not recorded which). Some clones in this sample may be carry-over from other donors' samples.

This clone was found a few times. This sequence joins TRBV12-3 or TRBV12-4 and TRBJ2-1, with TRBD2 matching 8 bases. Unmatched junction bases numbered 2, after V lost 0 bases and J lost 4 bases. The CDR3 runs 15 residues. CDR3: CASSLARGVYNEQFF. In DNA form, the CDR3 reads TGTGCCAGCAGTTTAGCGCGGGGGGTATACAATGAGCAGTTCTTC.

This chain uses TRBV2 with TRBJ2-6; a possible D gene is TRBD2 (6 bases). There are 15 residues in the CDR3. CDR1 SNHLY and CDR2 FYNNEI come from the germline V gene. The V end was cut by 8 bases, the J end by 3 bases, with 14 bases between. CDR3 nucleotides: TGTGCCAGCTCCTCTGGGGGAGGTGGGGCCAACGTCCTGACTTTC. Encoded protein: CASSSGGGGANVLTF.

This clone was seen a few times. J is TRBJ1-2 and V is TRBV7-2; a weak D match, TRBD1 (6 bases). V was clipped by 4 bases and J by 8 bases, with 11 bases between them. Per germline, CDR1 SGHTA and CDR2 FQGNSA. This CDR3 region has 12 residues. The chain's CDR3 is CASSSGGEGYTF. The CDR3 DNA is TGTGCCAGCAGCTCCGGGGGCGAAGGCTACACCTTC. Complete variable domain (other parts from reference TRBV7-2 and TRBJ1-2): GAGVSQSPSNKVTEKGKDVELRCDPISGHTALYWYRQSLGQGLEFLIYFQGNSAPDKSGLPSDRFSAERTGGSVSTLTIQRTQQEDSAVYLCASSSGGEGYTFGSGTRLTVV.

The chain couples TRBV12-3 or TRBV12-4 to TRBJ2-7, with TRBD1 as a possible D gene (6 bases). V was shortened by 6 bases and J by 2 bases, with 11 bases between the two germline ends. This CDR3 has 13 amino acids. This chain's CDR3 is CASSEKGAYEQYF. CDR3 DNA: TGTGCCAGCAGCGAGAAGGGGGCCTACGAGCAGTACTTC.

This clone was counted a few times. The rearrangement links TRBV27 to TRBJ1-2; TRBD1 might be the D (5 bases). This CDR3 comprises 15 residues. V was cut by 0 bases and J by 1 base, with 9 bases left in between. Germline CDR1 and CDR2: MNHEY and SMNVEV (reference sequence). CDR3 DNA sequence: TGTGCCAGCAGTTTATCTGGGGCGGTTAACTATGGCTACACCTTC. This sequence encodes CASSLSGAVNYGYTF.

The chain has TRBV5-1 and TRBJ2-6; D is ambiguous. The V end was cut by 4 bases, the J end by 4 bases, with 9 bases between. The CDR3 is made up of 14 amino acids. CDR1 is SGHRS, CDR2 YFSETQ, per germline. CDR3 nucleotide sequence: TGCGCCAGCAGCCGAGAAGGAGGGGCCAACGTCCTGACTTTC. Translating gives CASSREGGANVLTF.

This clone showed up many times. The CDR3 region is CASSQPTGVDEQYF. The DNA of the CDR3 is TGCGCCAGCAGCCAACCGACAGGGGTCGACGAGCAGTACTTC. The chain recombines TRBV4-1 with TRBJ2-7; TRBD1 agrees at 8 bases. The ends lost 2 bases at V and 5 bases at J; junction bases unmatched: 5. This CDR3 has 14 amino acids. Germline CDR1 and CDR2: MGHRA and YSYEKL.

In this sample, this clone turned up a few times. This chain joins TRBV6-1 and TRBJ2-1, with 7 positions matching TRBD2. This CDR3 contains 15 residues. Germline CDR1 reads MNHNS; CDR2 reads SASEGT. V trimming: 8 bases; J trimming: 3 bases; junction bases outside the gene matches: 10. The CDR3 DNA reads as TGTGCCAGCGACCCCGGACTAGTACTCTACAATGAGCAGTTCTTC. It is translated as CASDPGLVLYNEQFF.

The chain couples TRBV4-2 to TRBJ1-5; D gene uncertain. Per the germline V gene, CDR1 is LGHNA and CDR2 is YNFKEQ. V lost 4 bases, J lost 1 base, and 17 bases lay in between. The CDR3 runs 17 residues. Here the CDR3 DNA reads TGTGCCAGCAGCCGACATCAAGAAGGAGGGAGCAATCAGCCCCAGCATTTT. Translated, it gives CASSRHQEGGSNQPQHF.

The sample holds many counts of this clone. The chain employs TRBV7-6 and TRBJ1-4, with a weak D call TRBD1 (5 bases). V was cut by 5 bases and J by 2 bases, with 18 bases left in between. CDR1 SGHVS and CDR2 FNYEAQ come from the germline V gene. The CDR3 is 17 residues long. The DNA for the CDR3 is TGTGCCAGCAGCCAACCCTTGGGGGGAGGCACTAATGAAAAACTGTTTTTT. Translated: CASSQPLGGGTNEKLFF.

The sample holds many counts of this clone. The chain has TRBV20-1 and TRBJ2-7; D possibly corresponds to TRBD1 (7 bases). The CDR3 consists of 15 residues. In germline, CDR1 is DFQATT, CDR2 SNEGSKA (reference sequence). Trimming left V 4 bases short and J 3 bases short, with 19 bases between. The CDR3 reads CSAIPRGESLYEQYF. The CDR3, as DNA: TGCAGTGCTATCCCCAGGGGGGAAAGTCTCTACGAGCAGTACTTC.